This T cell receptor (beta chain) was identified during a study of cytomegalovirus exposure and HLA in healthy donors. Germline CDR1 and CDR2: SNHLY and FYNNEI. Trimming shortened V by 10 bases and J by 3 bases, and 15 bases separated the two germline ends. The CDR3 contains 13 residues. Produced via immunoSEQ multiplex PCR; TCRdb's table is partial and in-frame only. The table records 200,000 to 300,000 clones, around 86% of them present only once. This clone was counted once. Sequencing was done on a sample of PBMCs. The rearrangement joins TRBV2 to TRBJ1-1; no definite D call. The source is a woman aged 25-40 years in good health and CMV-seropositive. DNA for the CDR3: TGTGCCACTCAACTCAGGAGGGACACTGAAGCTTTCTTT. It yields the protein CATQLRRDTEAFF.